The 26 T cell receptor beta chains presented below share a single source sample, sequenced in a study of OX40 agonist ivuxolimab in advanced cancers. Clones were sequenced by immunoSEQ multiplex PCR, and TCRdb holds only the in-frame ones, with some missing. The sample gives roughly 97,000 clones, 80% to 90% of which show up once; roughly 0.79% is in the top ten. Source: CD4+ or CD8+ T cells sorted from blood, taken in a trial of the OX40 agonist ivuxolimab. Receptor source: an adult with an advanced solid tumor such as melanoma, head and neck, liver or kidney cancer.

The chain couples TRBV19 to TRBJ1-2, with D hard to call. With 11 bases removed from V and 4 bases from J, the gap between germline ends came to 8 bases. The CDR3 runs 10 residues. Germline assignment: CDR1 LNHDA and CDR2 SQIVND (reference sequence). The CDR3 DNA reads TGTGCCTCTAATTTCTATGGCTACACCTTC. This encodes CASNFYGYTF.

This clone was seen a few times. The chain couples TRBV18 to TRBJ2-1, with D possibly called TRBD1 or TRBD2 (5 bases each). CDR3 length: 13 amino acids. CDR1 KGHSH and CDR2 LQKENI come from the germline V gene. V lost 2 bases to trimming and J lost 6 bases, with 8 bases between them. In nucleotides, the CDR3 is TGTGCCAGCTCACCAAAGGGGAGCAATGAGCAGTTCTTC. Its translation: CASSPKGSNEQFF. The whole variable domain, filled in from reference TRBV18 and TRBJ2-1, reads NAGVMQNPRHLVRRRGQEARLRCSPMKGHSHVYWYRQLPEEGLKFMVYLQKENIIDESGMPKERFSAEFPKEGPSILRIQQVVRGDSAAYFCASSPKGSNEQFFGPGTRLTVL.

This rearrangement joins TRBV10-3 to TRBJ2-3; 11 positions match TRBD2. The CDR3 length is 17 residues. The trim removed 7 bases at V and 5 bases at J, leaving 14 bases unmatched. Germline V gene sequence: CDR1 ENHRY, CDR2 SYGVKD. This CDR3 is CAIKRSLAGGQEDTQYF. The CDR3 DNA sequence: TGTGCCATCAAGAGGAGCTTAGCGGGGGGGCAAGAAGATACGCAGTATTTT.

The chain joins TRBV11-2 to TRBJ1-4; no clear D. The CDR3 sequence is 13 residues long. V lost 5 bases and J lost 0, with 4 bases in between. Germline V gene sequence: CDR1 SGHAT, CDR2 FQNNGV. CDR3 amino acids: CASSRATNEKLFF. As DNA, the CDR3 is TGTGCCAGCAGCAGGGCAACTAATGAAAAACTGTTTTTT.

CDR3 DNA: TGTGCCAGCACCTCTCAGGGAATAACTAATGAAAAACTGTTTTTT. Its translation is CASTSQGITNEKLFF. The rearrangement joins TRBV5-5 to TRBJ1-4; possibly TRBD1 for D (5 bases). Looked up from germline, CDR1 is SGHKS and CDR2 is YYEKEE (reference sequence). This CDR3 has 15 amino acids. Trimming left V 6 bases short and J 1 base short, with 13 bases between.

DNA for the CDR3: TGTGCCAGTTTGGTCAGGGGCTACTACGAGCAGTACTTC. Translating it yields CASLVRGYYEQYF. The chain links TRBV6-1 to TRBJ2-7, with a possible D match to TRBD1 (6 bases). The CDR3 extends over 13 amino acids. With 9 bases removed from V and 3 bases from J, the gap between germline ends came to 15 bases. Per germline, CDR1 MNHNS and CDR2 SASEGT.

In its sample, this clone was seen once. This chain connects TRBV4-3 to TRBJ2-1; TRBD2 matches 12 bases. Germline CDR1 LGHNA, CDR2 YSLEER. CDR3 length equals 19 residues. J lost 1 base, V lost 0 bases, and 7 bases had no gene match. The chain's CDR3 is CASSQEASGGAVSYNEQFF. In DNA form, the CDR3 reads TGCGCCAGCAGCCAAGAAGCTAGCGGGGGGGCCGTTTCCTACAATGAGCAGTTCTTC.

The genes are TRBV5-1 and TRBJ2-3; TRBD2 agrees at 7 bases. There are 14 residues in the CDR3. With 5 bases clipped from V and 1 base from J, the junction kept 4 bases outside the gene matches. Germline lookup yields CDR1 SGHRS and CDR2 YFSETQ. For the CDR3, the DNA is TGCGCCAGCAGTTGGGGAGGGGGCACAGATACGCAGTATTTT. Protein: CASSWGGGTDTQYF.

This rearrangement joins TRBV28 to TRBJ2-3; unclear D gene. Per germline, CDR1 MDHEN and CDR2 SYDVKM. V was trimmed by 7 bases and J by 0 bases, leaving 20 bases between them. The CDR3 is made up of 17 amino acids. Here the CDR3 DNA reads TGTGCCAGCACCCCCCGATTTGGGATCGCTAGCACAGATACGCAGTATTTT. This translates into CASTPRFGIASTDTQYF.

The rearrangement uses TRBV5-5 and TRBJ2-6; D is undetermined. The CDR3 consists of 16 residues. Germline V lookup: CDR1 SGHKS, CDR2 YYEKEE (reference sequence). Between the trimmed V and J ends, which lost 4 bases and 2 bases, there was a span of 13 bases. The CDR3 coding sequence is TGTGCCAGCAGCCACGAAATCGGAGCTGGGGCCAACGTCCTGACTTTC. Its protein product is CASSHEIGAGANVLTF.

This rearrangement joins TRBV7-9 to TRBJ2-7; possibly TRBD2 for D (6 bases). The CDR3 spans 15 residues. Looked up from germline, CDR1 is SEHNR and CDR2 is FQNEAQ (reference sequence). Trimming removed 5 bases at V and 3 bases at J, with 17 bases between. CDR3 protein: CASSRDRELLYEQYF. The CDR3 DNA sequence: TGTGCCAGCAGCAGGGACCGGGAGCTCCTCTACGAGCAGTACTTC.

The J gene is TRBJ2-7, the V gene TRBV7-2; TRBD1 matches at 10 bases. Trimming removed 5 bases from V and 4 bases from J; junction bases left unmatched: 2. Germline CDR1 and CDR2: SGHTA and FQGNSA. This CDR3 is 13 amino acids long. The CDR3 loop reads CASSRDRGYEQYF. DNA of the CDR3: TGTGCCAGCAGCCGGGACAGGGGTTACGAGCAGTACTTC.

The rearrangement links TRBV28 to TRBJ1-3, with 7 bases fitting TRBD1. Trimming cost V 6 bases and J 0 bases; bases outside gene matches: 5. CDR1 and CDR2 from the germline V gene are MDHEN and SYDVKM. The CDR3 has 15 amino acids. The CDR3 DNA sequence: TGTGCCAGCAGCCCTGGGACAGCCTCTGGAAACACCATATATTTT. It encodes CASSPGTASGNTIYF.

This chain joins TRBV15 and TRBJ1-6; D is unresolved. V was trimmed by 1 base and J by 6 bases, leaving 13 bases between them. CDR3 length: 16 amino acids. Germline lookup yields CDR1 LNHNV and CDR2 YYDKDF (reference sequence). The CDR3 DNA follows: TGTGCCACCAGCAGAGGCGACATCGGATTTAATTCACCCCTCCACTTT. Residues: CATSRGDIGFNSPLHF.

The rearrangement joins TRBV6-1 to TRBJ1-5; no reliable D call. The CDR3 is made up of 14 amino acids. The germline V and J ends were trimmed by 5 bases and 0 bases, with 8 bases remaining between them. Germline CDR1 reads MNHNS; CDR2 reads SASEGT. CDR3 bases: TGTGCCAGCAGTTCAGACCCTAGCAATCAGCCCCAGCATTTT. Its protein is CASSSDPSNQPQHF.

The chain links TRBV5-6 to TRBJ1-1; 9 bases line up with TRBD1. The germline V gene encodes CDR1 SGHDT and CDR2 YYEEEE. Germline trimming cut 6 bases from V and 3 bases from J; bases unmatched to any gene: 12. The CDR3 has 16 residues. The CDR3 loop reads CASTLPGTGSDTEAFF. Written as DNA, the CDR3 is TGTGCCAGCACCCTTCCCGGGACAGGGTCGGACACTGAAGCTTTCTTT.

The chain combines TRBV30 with TRBJ1-1; 8 nucleotides match TRBD1. The V and J ends lost 0 bases and 6 bases, in that order; junction bases with no gene match: 6. The CDR3 extends over 14 amino acids. Germline values: CDR1 GTSNPN, CDR2 SVGIG (reference sequence). The CDR3 coding sequence is TGTGCCTGGAGTGTAACAGGGGGTTCGGCTGAAGCTTTCTTT. It specifies CAWSVTGGSAEAFF.

The rearrangement links TRBV28 to TRBJ1-5; TRBD1 matches 9 bases. CDR3 length: 15 residues. J was trimmed by 1 base and V by 6 bases; bases with no gene match: 4. Germline lookup yields CDR1 MDHEN and CDR2 SYDVKM. In DNA, the CDR3 is TGTGCCAGCAGCCCTACAGGGGGCAGCAATCAGCCCCAGCATTTT. Its protein product is CASSPTGGSNQPQHF.

The rearrangement joins TRBV6-4 to TRBJ2-7; D ambiguous. With 4 bases removed from V and 5 bases from J, the gap between germline ends came to 18 bases. In germline, CDR1 is MRHNA, CDR2 SNTAGT. The CDR3 runs to 15 residues. The CDR3 nucleotides read TGTGCCAGCAGTGCGATGCCTTCTCCTGCCGACGAGCAGTACTTC. It translates to CASSAMPSPADEQYF.

This rearrangement joins TRBV2 to TRBJ2-3, with D hard to call. Germline CDR1 SNHLY, CDR2 FYNNEI. V gave up 7 bases and J gave up 0 bases, with 17 bases separating them. CDR3 length: 16 residues. Here the CDR3 reads CASNPQTTTSTDTQYF. The DNA of the CDR3 is TGTGCCAGCAACCCTCAGACAACCACTAGCACAGATACGCAGTATTTT.

Remarks on this clone: Other DNA sequences within the sample encode an identical CDR3. The V call is TRBV5-1, the J call TRBJ2-3; D tentatively reads TRBD1 or TRBD2 (6 bases each). Germline values: CDR1 SGHRS, CDR2 YFSETQ. CDR3 length: 14 residues. V lost 5 bases and J 2 bases, leaving 12 bases between the germline ends. The CDR3 here is CASSGGQNTDTQYF. In DNA, the CDR3 is TGCGCCAGCAGTGGGGGGCAGAACACAGATACGCAGTATTTT.

The chain has TRBV6-1 and TRBJ1-4; unclear D gene. Deletions cut 4 bases from V and 0 bases from J, with 9 bases between. The CDR3 consists of 15 residues. The germline gives CDR1 MNHNS, CDR2 SASEGT. CDR3 DNA: TGTGCCAGCAGTGCCAGGAGGCCAACTAATGAAAAACTGTTTTTT. Translation: CASSARRPTNEKLFF.

The chain is built from TRBV19 and TRBJ2-3; TRBD2 agrees at 11 bases. Germline-derived CDR1 and CDR2 are LNHDA and SQIVND (reference sequence). This CDR3 contains 18 residues. V was clipped by 10 bases and J by 4 bases; unmatched bases: 19. CDR3 region: CATNLAGGPLGYADTQYF. The CDR3, as DNA: TGTGCCACAAATCTAGCGGGGGGCCCCTTGGGATATGCAGATACGCAGTATTTT.

This chain links TRBV27 with TRBJ1-3; D unclear. Trimming pared 6 bases from V and 0 bases from J, leaving 9 bases between. The CDR3 extends over 14 amino acids. Germline V gene sequence: CDR1 MNHEY, CDR2 SMNVEV (reference sequence). The CDR3, as DNA: TGTGCCAGCAGCCAGAGTTACTCTGGAAACACCATATATTTT. Its translation: CASSQSYSGNTIYF.

The chain uses TRBV7-9 and TRBJ2-1; D is possibly TRBD2 (5 bases). The CDR3 totals 16 residues. V dropped 4 bases and J dropped 0 bases, with 13 bases sitting between them. Looked up from germline, CDR1 is SEHNR and CDR2 is FQNEAQ (reference sequence). The CDR3 reads CASSSATTSSYNEQFF. CDR3 DNA sequence: TGTGCCAGCAGCTCGGCGACTACGAGCTCCTACAATGAGCAGTTCTTC.

Turning to this clone: The junction and the germline gene differ at one end; a read error may be behind it. The rearrangement uses TRBV5-8 and TRBJ1-5; a possible D gene is TRBD1 (5 bases). The CDR3 contains 15 residues. Germline assignment: CDR1 SGHTS and CDR2 YDEGEE. This CDR3 is CASSLSQAGNRPQHF. The DNA of the CDR3 is TGTGCCAGCAGCTTGTCACAAGCAGGGAATCGGCCCCAGCATTTT.